This TCR beta chain was documented in a study of blood T cells in healthy people across ages. They isolated at least 6 million PBMCs from each sample. Then a second PCR, running roughly 7 to 11 cycles, was carried out with a sample-barcoded 5' primer and a J-beta primer mix. The template-switch adaptor was a 5' adaptor with 12 random nucleotides. It tagged each cDNA molecule. Each sample provided no less than 2.5 million CDR3-containing paired-end reads. MiXCR was run by TCRdb on the 5' RACE reads, yielding one entry per CDR3 protein. The data contain roughly 1,500,000 distinct CDR3 sequences, 42% of them singletons. The V and J ends lost 2 bases and 1 base respectively, with 15 bases between them. Germline loops: CDR1 SGHTA, CDR2 FQGNSA. The CDR3 covers 17 residues.

The rearrangement uses TRBV7-2 and TRBJ2-1; D is perhaps TRBD2 (5 bases). The sequence was obtained from a woman aged 18-35 years in good health. Material: blood. CDR3 sequence: CASSLSGPRGSYNEQFF. CDR3 coding DNA: TGTGCCAGCAGCTTATCCGGTCCTCGAGGGTCCTACAATGAGCAGTTCTTC.